The rows below give T cell receptor beta chains drawn from one sample of a study of T cells in Graves' hyperthyroidism and ophthalmopathy. In TCRdb, the multiplex PCR reads were re-called with MiXCR into one record per CDR3 protein. The sample holds about 740,000 distinct CDR3 sequences; less than 15% are singletons and the top ten take around 9.6%. Material: blood. The receptors originated from a young woman with Graves' hyperthyroidism. Both conserved end residues are part of each CDR3. D genes are given only for firm matches. Expanded clones are given a class, and other clones once, few, many or no size at all.

d_gene,j_gene,v_gene,abundance,CDR3nt,CDR3aa
.,TRBJ2-5,TRBV28,many,TGTGCCAGCAGCCTAGGACGGGTGGCGGGCGGAGGCCAAGAGACCCGGTACTTC,CASSLGRVAGGGQETRYF
.,TRBJ2-4,TRBV27,.,TGTGCCAGCAGTTTGGGTTATCTTGCGAACAAAAACATTCAGTACTTC,CASSLGYLANKNIQYF
.,TRBJ2-4,TRBV19,once,TGTGCCAGTAGTATAACGGGATCCAAAAACATTCAGTACTTC,CASSITGSKNIQYF
TRBD2,TRBJ2-1,TRBV20-1,many,TGCAGTGCTAGAGATACTTCGGGACTAGCGGGAGCCTACAATGAGCAGTTCTTC,CSARDTSGLAGAYNEQFF
TRBD1,TRBJ2-4,TRBV7-2,many,TGTGCCAGCAGCCAAGACAGGGGGCGCATAATTCGGGACATTCAGTACTTC,CASSQDRGRIIRDIQYF
.,TRBJ1-3,TRBV7-2,.,TGTGCCAGCAGCTTACTATGGAAGGGTTCTGGAAACACCATATATTTT,CASSLLWKGSGNTIYF
TRBD2,TRBJ2-3,TRBV6-1,.,TGTGCCAGCAGTGATTGGACTAGCGGAAGCGGGGCAGATACGCAGTATTTT,CASSDWTSGSGADTQYF
.,TRBJ2-1,TRBV28,many,TGTGCCAGCACCGGAAGGAGCTCCTACAATGAGCAGTTCTTC,CASTGRSSYNEQFF
TRBD1,TRBJ2-1,TRBV2,many,TGTGCCAGCAGTGAAGCACGCCGGACAGGAGGAGGAGATGAGCAGTTCTTC,CASSEARRTGGGDEQFF
.,TRBJ2-3,TRBV4-3,few,TGCGCCAGCAGCCAAGGTTTCAGCGGACGTGTAATTTCTCCCACAGATACGCAGTATTTT,CASSQGFSGRVISPTDTQYF
TRBD1,TRBJ2-4,TRBV6-1,few,TGTGCCAGCAGGGGACAGGGGGTGAACATTCAGTACTTC,CASRGQGVNIQYF
.,TRBJ2-1,TRBV19,.,TGTGCCAGTAGGCCCACAGGGAGCAATGAGCAGTTCTTC,CASRPTGSNEQFF
TRBD2,TRBJ2-7,TRBV28,many,TGTGCCAGCAGTTTATTTGCTAGCGGGAGTCGCGAGCAGTACTTC,CASSLFASGSREQYF
.,TRBJ2-7,TRBV2,few,TGTGCCAGCCAAGGACTCCCCCAGAGCTACGAGCAGTACTTC,CASQGLPQSYEQYF
.,TRBJ1-1,TRBV6-5,.,TGTGCCAGCAGTTACCGACCTCGACAGGCAATAAGTGAAGCTTTCTTT,CASSYRPRQAISEAFF
.,TRBJ1-5,TRBV7-8,many,TGTGCCAGCAGCCTTACCGCTTCGAATCAGCCCCAGCATTTT,CASSLTASNQPQHF